These T cell receptor beta chains were read from a single sample in a study of response to subunit inactivated influenza vaccine. Each CDR3 protein gets one entry after TCRdb re-called the RT-PCR reads with MiXCR. Found here are around 300,000 distinct CDR3 sequences, about 20% of them singletons; the top ten hold 9% to 12%. The source was PBMCs from blood, collected 21 months after vaccination. All receptors come from a man between 50 and 75 years old who received an inactivated influenza vaccine. Each CDR3 is given with its conserved first and last residue. Fields, in order: V gene, D gene, J gene, clone size, CDR3 DNA, CDR3 protein. A D gene is named only where the DNA matches it firmly. The size of a clone is reported for some rows only, either as once, few or many, or as a class for expanded clones.

>TRBV4-1|NA|TRBJ1-5|few
TGCGCCAGCAGCCAAGGTCCGTTGGATCAGCCCCAGCATTTT
CASSQGPLDQPQHF
>TRBV4-3|NA|TRBJ1-5|few
TGCGCCAGCAGCCAAGAAGTGTCTGCGCCCCAGCATTTT
CASSQEVSAPQHF
>TRBV28|NA|TRBJ1-1|NA
TGTGCCAGCAGTTTATTGGCCAGGGTCCGGAAGAACACTGAAGCTTTCTTT
CASSLLARVRKNTEAFF
>TRBV18|NA|TRBJ2-1|NA
TGTGCCAGCACCACGGCGGTCTCCTACAATGAGCAGTTCTTC
CASTTAVSYNEQFF
>TRBV5-1|NA|TRBJ1-2|NA
TGCGCCAGCACCGGGGACGGAAACTATGGCTACACCTTC
CASTGDGNYGYTF
>TRBV27|TRBD2|TRBJ2-3|few
TGTGCCAGCAGTTTTTGGCTAGCGGGCACAGATACGCAGTATTTT
CASSFWLAGTDTQYF
>TRBV4-2|NA|TRBJ1-6|few
TGTGCCAGCAGCCAAGATCCCTCACCCCTCCACTTT
CASSQDPSPLHF
>TRBV18|NA|TRBJ2-2|NA
TGTGCCAGCTCACCTAGCACGCTAGGATACACGAACACCGGGGAGCTGTTTTTT
CASSPSTLGYTNTGELFF
>TRBV6-2/TRBV6-3|NA|TRBJ2-2|few
TGTGCCAGCTTGGGCGGGGAGCTGTTTTTT
CASLGGELFF
>TRBV12-3/TRBV12-4|NA|TRBJ1-5|few
TGTGCCAGCACCACGGGGTGGGGTAGCAATCAGCCCCAGCATTTT
CASTTGWGSNQPQHF
>TRBV25-1|NA|TRBJ1-4|few
TGTGCCAGCAGTGAGGGGAGACCCGCAACTAATGAAAAACTGTTTTTT
CASSEGRPATNEKLFF
>TRBV5-4|TRBD1|TRBJ1-2|NA
TGTGCCAGCAGCTCCCGGACAGGAGATGGCTACACCTTC
CASSSRTGDGYTF
>TRBV30|NA|TRBJ1-2|NA
TGTGCCGGGGTCTTCGGGACCCTTCTCTATGGCTACACCTTC
CAGVFGTLLYGYTF
>TRBV7-9|NA|TRBJ2-5|NA
TGTGCCAGCAGCACCTCTACCACATTGCCAGAGACCCAGTACTTC
CASSTSTTLPETQYF
>TRBV5-5|NA|TRBJ1-1|few
TGTGCCAGCAGCTTGTACCACACTGAAGCTTTCTTT
CASSLYHTEAFF
>TRBV29-1|NA|TRBJ1-3|few
TGCAGCGTTGAAGCGTCAGGGGCGGCTGGAAACACCATATATTTT
CSVEASGAAGNTIYF
>TRBV2|NA|TRBJ2-1|NA
TGTGCCAGCACCCAACGGGGACTTTTATACAATGAGCAGTTCTTC
CASTQRGLLYNEQFF
>TRBV27|NA|TRBJ1-6|few
TGTGCCAGCAGCGGGGTTTATAATTCACCCCTCCACTTT
CASSGVYNSPLHF
>TRBV20-1|NA|TRBJ1-5|few
TGCAGTGCAACCGACAGCACCAATCAGCCCCAGCATTTT
CSATDSTNQPQHF
>TRBV10-3|NA|TRBJ2-6|many
TGTGCCATCAGTGAAGGAATCCCTCCCTCTGGGGCCAACGTCCTGACTTTC
CAISEGIPPSGANVLTF
>TRBV27|NA|TRBJ1-4|few
TGTGCCAGCAGTTCAATACCAGGCGGTAATGAAAAACTGTTTTTT
CASSSIPGGNEKLFF
>TRBV7-6|TRBD1|TRBJ2-3|few
TGTGCCAGCAGCAGAAAGGGACAGGGAAGCACAGATACGCAGTATTTT
CASSRKGQGSTDTQYF
>TRBV12-3/TRBV12-4|NA|TRBJ1-1|NA
TGTGCCAGCAGTCCCTTTGCTTGGTCTGAAGCTTTCTTT
CASSPFAWSEAFF
>TRBV20-1|NA|TRBJ1-6|many
TGCAGTGCTACCGGGACCGCCCATTATAATTCACCCCTCCACTTT
CSATGTAHYNSPLHF
>TRBV7-9|NA|TRBJ2-3|few
TGTGCCAGCAGCTTAACATCGGGTACGCAGTATTTT
CASSLTSGTQYF
>TRBV4-2|NA|TRBJ2-7|few
TGTGCCAGCAGCCAAGATGGGAGGGGGACGGTCTCCTACGAGCAGTACTTC
CASSQDGRGTVSYEQYF
>TRBV11-2|NA|TRBJ1-2|NA
TGTGCCAGCAGCCTAACCGGGACATGGTATGGCTACACCTTC
CASSLTGTWYGYTF
>TRBV7-2|NA|TRBJ1-3|NA
TGTGCCAGCAGCTTATATGACTTCTCTGGAAACACCATATATTTT
CASSLYDFSGNTIYF
>TRBV5-6|NA|TRBJ2-1|NA
TGTGCCAGCAGCTGGCTGACTAGCAATGAGCAGTTCTTC
CASSWLTSNEQFF
>TRBV20-1|TRBD2|TRBJ2-1|NA
TGCAGTGCTAGATTCTCCGGGACTAGCGGCTACAATGAGCAGTTCTTC
CSARFSGTSGYNEQFF
>TRBV5-1|NA|TRBJ1-1|few
TGCGCCAGCAGCTTGGTGGGCAGGTCCAACACTGAAGCTTTCTTT
CASSLVGRSNTEAFF
>TRBV6-2/TRBV6-3|NA|TRBJ1-5|NA
TGTGCCAGCAGTTACCGGAGGGGGCAGCCCCAGCATTTT
CASSYRRGQPQHF
>TRBV3-1|NA|TRBJ1-2|NA
TGTGCCAGCAGCCAAATTCAGGGGAAGTCTAACTATGGCTACACCTTC
CASSQIQGKSNYGYTF
>TRBV29-1|NA|TRBJ2-5|few
TGCAGCGTTGAAGTTCCGGGGGCGGAATGGGAGACCCAGTACTTC
CSVEVPGAEWETQYF
>TRBV27|TRBD2|TRBJ2-1|few
TGTGCCAGCAGCCTTATGTATGGCGGGGGGGATTACAATGAGCAGTTCTTC
CASSLMYGGGDYNEQFF
>TRBV11-2|NA|TRBJ2-5|once
TGTGCCAGCAGCTGGGGCGGGCCCTACCAAGAGACCCAGTACTTC
CASSWGGPYQETQYF
>TRBV25-1|NA|TRBJ1-4|NA
TGTGCCAGCAGCGCATACAGTACCCTTTCGGAAAAACTGTTTTTT
CASSAYSTLSEKLFF
>TRBV6-5|TRBD1|TRBJ2-1|NA
TGTGCCAGCAGTTACAGCACCGGGACAGCTAATGAGCAGTTCTTC
CASSYSTGTANEQFF
>TRBV12-3/TRBV12-4|TRBD2|TRBJ2-2|few
TGTGCCAGCACCTTAGCGGGGGTTCGGGCAGGGGAGCTGTTTTTT
CASTLAGVRAGELFF
>TRBV11-2|TRBD2|TRBJ2-7|NA
TGTGCCAGCAGCTTAGTTGGCCTAGCGGGATTAAGCTCCTACGAGCAGTACTTC
CASSLVGLAGLSSYEQYF
>TRBV20-1|TRBD2|TRBJ2-1|few
TGCAGTGCCCGGGGGGGGAACAATGAGCAGTTCTTC
CSARGGNNEQFF
>TRBV11-1|NA|TRBJ1-2|few
TGTGCCAGCAGCTTAGCGAGGAGACAGAGGAGGGTCCACTATGGCTACACCTTC
CASSLARRQRRVHYGYTF
>TRBV18|NA|TRBJ1-2|NA
TGTGCCAGCTCAACGACTGGCCCGCCGGGAGACTATGGCTACACCTTC
CASSTTGPPGDYGYTF
>TRBV6-5|NA|TRBJ2-7|NA
TGTGCCAGCGGTGTGCGGTCCCACGAGCAGTACTTC
CASGVRSHEQYF
>TRBV2|NA|TRBJ2-5|NA
TGTGCCAGCAGTGAACTAAACGGGGAGACCCAGTACTTC
CASSELNGETQYF
>TRBV20-1|TRBD1|TRBJ1-5|many
TGCAGTGCTAAGGGGGCGAGCAATCAGCCCCAGCATTTT
CSAKGASNQPQHF
>TRBV2|NA|TRBJ1-5|few
TGTGCCAGCAGTGGGAAGGGGAGATATAGCAATCAGCCCCAGCATTTT
CASSGKGRYSNQPQHF
>TRBV20-1|NA|TRBJ2-3|NA
TGCAGTGCGGTGCCCCTCGGGGCCGGGACAGATACGCAGTATTTT
CSAVPLGAGTDTQYF
>TRBV27|NA|TRBJ1-2|few
TGTGCCAGCAGTACAACCCGATCCGCGGGGCGGGATGGCTACACCTTC
CASSTTRSAGRDGYTF
>TRBV12-3/TRBV12-4|TRBD1|TRBJ1-1|NA
TGTGCCAGCAGTGCGCTCAGGGGGAGAAACACTGAAGCTTTCTTT
CASSALRGRNTEAFF
>TRBV2|TRBD1|TRBJ2-1|few
TGTGCCAGCAGTTATTGGACAGGTACCTACAATGAGCAGTTCTTC
CASSYWTGTYNEQFF
>TRBV25-1|NA|TRBJ2-2|few
TGTGCCAGCAACGGGAACACCGGGGAGCTGTTTTTT
CASNGNTGELFF
>TRBV11-2|NA|TRBJ1-5|NA
TGTGCCAGCAGCTTAGAGACCGGACAGCCCCAGCATTTT
CASSLETGQPQHF
>TRBV5-6|NA|TRBJ2-3|few
TGTGCCAGCAGCTCGCCGGGACTTGGGACAGATACGCAGTATTTT
CASSSPGLGTDTQYF
>TRBV29-1|NA|TRBJ2-5|NA
TGCAGCGTTAGCGGGACAGTCCAAGAGACCCAGTACTTC
CSVSGTVQETQYF
>TRBV7-2|NA|TRBJ2-1|NA
TGTGCCAGCAAACCAACACACTCAGGGAATGAGCAGTTCTTC
CASKPTHSGNEQFF